The 9 T cell receptor beta chains given below trace back to one sample, sequenced in a study of T cell responses to AZD1222 COVID-19 vaccine. Here immunoSEQ multiplex PCR was the method, and the copy in TCRdb shows in-frame clones only, minus some. The sample lists more than 95,000 clones; about nine tenths were seen once. Material: peripheral blood, obtained on day 0 of AZD1222 vaccination. Receptors originate from an adult in good health.

The chain couples TRBV7-6 to TRBJ2-5; D may be TRBD1 (6 bases). The V gene's germline CDR1 is SGHVS and CDR2 FNYEAQ. The CDR3 contains 13 residues. The V end was cut by 4 bases, the J end by 3 bases, with 9 bases between. CDR3 region: CASSSRTEETQYF. Here the CDR3 DNA reads TGTGCCAGCAGCTCGCGGACAGAAGAGACCCAGTACTTC.

The V call is TRBV7-9, the J call TRBJ2-1, with 7 bases matching TRBD2. CDR1 and CDR2 from the germline V gene are SEHNR and FQNEAQ (reference sequence). V was pared by 1 base and J by 3 bases, with 9 bases of the junction left unmatched. CDR3 length: 17 amino acids. CDR3 protein: CASSLVKGLADYNEQFF. The CDR3 DNA follows: TGTGCCAGCAGCTTAGTGAAAGGGCTAGCGGACTACAATGAGCAGTTCTTC.

This chain joins TRBV5-6 and TRBJ1-2; no definite D call. Trimming cost V 2 bases and J 4 bases, with 12 bases left between them. There are 14 residues in the CDR3. Germline lookup yields CDR1 SGHDT and CDR2 YYEEEE. CDR3 in amino acids: CASSFFSLGYGYTF. The CDR3 coding sequence is TGTGCCAGCAGCTTTTTTTCCTTAGGCTATGGCTACACCTTC.

This sequence joins TRBV7-6 and TRBJ2-1; tentatively, D is TRBD1 (6 bases). The CDR3 has 13 amino acids. Germline loops: CDR1 SGHVS, CDR2 FNYEAQ. V was pared by 1 base and J by 9 bases, with 10 bases between. The DNA for the CDR3 is TGTGCCAGCAGCTTAGGACAGGTCGGTGAGCAGTTCTTC. It translates to CASSLGQVGEQFF.

V usage is TRBV7-3 and J usage is TRBJ2-1, with 10 bases lining up with TRBD2. From germline, CDR1 is SGHTA and CDR2 FQGTGA. V lost 5 bases and J lost 2; bases outside the gene matches: 6. This CDR3 region has 16 residues. CDR3 in amino acids: CASSVLAGDTYNEQFF. The CDR3 DNA follows: TGTGCCAGCAGCGTCCTAGCGGGGGACACCTACAATGAGCAGTTCTTC.

This chain links TRBV6-4 with TRBJ2-7; unclear D gene. Between the trimmed V and J ends, which lost 5 bases and 3 bases, there was a span of 5 bases. CDR3 length: 11 residues. Germline V gene sequence: CDR1 MRHNA, CDR2 SNTAGT. This chain's CDR3 is CASSFCYEQYF. DNA of the CDR3: TGTGCCAGCAGTTTCTGCTACGAGCAGTACTTC.

CDR3 DNA sequence: TGTGCCACCAACCTCCTTGGGGGTATTGGGGCCGGGGAGCTGTTTTTT. Its translation: CATNLLGGIGAGELFF. V usage is TRBV2 and J usage is TRBJ2-2; D may match TRBD1 or TRBD2 (5 bases each). With 10 bases removed from V and 6 bases from J, the gap between germline ends came to 24 bases. Per germline, CDR1 SNHLY and CDR2 FYNNEI. The CDR3 covers 16 residues. Full variable domain (remainder filled in from reference TRBV2 and TRBJ2-2): EPEVTQTPSHQVTQMGQEVILRCVPISNHLYFYWYRQILGQKVEFLVSFYNNEISEKSEIFDDQFSVERPDGSNFTLKIRSTKLEDSAMYFCATNLLGGIGAGELFFGEGSRLTVL.

V usage is TRBV15 and J usage is TRBJ1-5; D call uncertain. The germline gives CDR1 LNHNV, CDR2 YYDKDF (reference sequence). The CDR3 totals 14 residues. Trimming left V 4 bases short and J 4 bases short, with 11 bases between. The DNA of the CDR3 is TGTGCCACCAGCATATCAGGTTTTAATCAGCCCCAGCATTTT. Its protein product is CATSISGFNQPQHF.

In nucleotides, the CDR3 is TGTGCCAGCAGCACGGGACGGGGGAATCAGCCCCAGCATTTT. This gives the protein CASSTGRGNQPQHF. V and J are TRBV5-6 and TRBJ1-5, with D possibly matching TRBD1 (5 bases). Germline CDR1 reads SGHDT; CDR2 reads YYEEEE. This CDR3 contains 14 residues. V was cut by 4 bases and J by 4 bases, with 12 bases left in between. Complete variable domain (other parts from reference TRBV5-6 and TRBJ1-5): DAGVTQSPTHLIKTRGQQVTLRCSPKSGHDTVSWYQQALGQGPQFIFQYYEEEERQRGNFPDRFSGHQFPNYSSELNVNALLLGDSALYLCASSTGRGNQPQHFGDGTRLSIL.